The 24 T cell receptor beta chains below all came from one sample that was sequenced in a study of blood T cells in healthy people across ages. The authors ran a second PCR of about 7 to 11 cycles using a sample-barcoded 5' primer and a J-beta primer mix. TCRdb independently ran MiXCR on the 5' RACE reads; one entry per CDR3 protein. The sample comprises about 640,000 distinct CDR3 sequences, less than 45% of which are singletons, and around 30% rests with the top ten. The material sequenced was blood. The receptor set was obtained from a man older than 75 in good health.

V and J are TRBV4-3 and TRBJ1-3, with TRBD1 as a possible D gene (5 bases). V lost 3 bases and J lost 0, with 15 bases in between. The CDR3 contains 17 residues. Germline assignment: CDR1 LGHNA and CDR2 YSLEER. CDR3 bases: TGCGCCAGCAGCCAGACAGCGCAGTTCTACTCTGGAAACACCATATATTTT. Amino acids: CASSQTAQFYSGNTIYF.

This clonotype was observed a handful of times. The chain employs TRBV5-1 and TRBJ2-7; D might be TRBD1 (7 bases). The CDR3 loop spans 15 amino acids. The V end was cut by 4 bases, the J end by 7 bases, with 21 bases between. CDR1 is SGHRS, CDR2 YFSETQ, per germline. In DNA form, the CDR3 reads TGCGCCAGCAGCCCAAACCCCACAGGGGAGGATGAGCAGTACTTC. It specifies CASSPNPTGEDEQYF.

This clonotype has just a few counts. This sequence joins TRBV7-7 and TRBJ1-6, with 7 bases aligning to TRBD1. The CDR3 is made up of 14 amino acids. With 6 bases clipped from V and 11 bases from J, the junction kept 10 bases outside the gene matches. Germline lookup yields CDR1 SSHAT and CDR2 FNYEAQ (reference sequence). CDR3 nucleotide sequence: TGTGCCAGCAGGGATACAGGGGTTTCGACACCCCTCCACTTT. Protein product: CASRDTGVSTPLHF.

The chain has TRBV7-9 and TRBJ2-5; 14 bases are shared with TRBD2. J gave up 7 bases and V 5 bases, and 3 bases lay outside the gene matches. This CDR3 is built from 14 residues. CDR1 SEHNR and CDR2 FQNEAQ come from the germline V gene (reference sequence). The CDR3 coding sequence is TGTGCCAGCAGCCAAGGACTAGCGGGAGGGACCCAGTACTTC. Its protein is CASSQGLAGGTQYF.

V usage is TRBV6-6 and J usage is TRBJ2-1, with 9 positions matching TRBD2. The CDR3 has 16 amino acids. After removal of 0 bases from V and 7 bases from J, the junction contained 7 bases not matched to a gene. Germline loops: CDR1 MNHNY, CDR2 SVGAGI (reference sequence). The CDR3 region has the DNA TGTGCCAGCAGTTACTCGGGCGGGGGGGCCCAAAATGAGCAGTTCTTC. Its protein is CASSYSGGGAQNEQFF.

This chain links TRBV20-1 with TRBJ2-1, with 12 positions matching TRBD2. Looked up from germline, CDR1 is DFQATT and CDR2 is SNEGSKA (reference sequence). The CDR3 extends over 17 amino acids. J gave up 3 bases and V 3 bases, and 9 bases lay outside the gene matches. The CDR3 loop is CSARLAGGLRGYNEQFF. The CDR3 coding sequence is TGCAGTGCTAGGCTAGCGGGGGGGCTTCGAGGCTACAATGAGCAGTTCTTC.

In this sample, this clonotype turned up a few times. This chain joins TRBV24-1 and TRBJ2-1; a possible D gene is TRBD2 (6 bases). The V end was cut by 3 bases, the J end by 8 bases, with 13 bases between. Germline CDR1 KGHDR, CDR2 SFDVKD. This CDR3 has 14 residues. The DNA for the CDR3 is TGTGCCACCAGTGATGCGGGGCGCCGGTATGAGCAGTTCTTC. Residues: CATSDAGRRYEQFF.

V usage is TRBV7-9 and J usage is TRBJ2-3, with D perhaps given as TRBD1 or TRBD2 (6 bases each). The CDR3 sequence is 14 residues long. The V and J ends lost 4 bases and 2 bases respectively, with 10 bases between them. Germline V CDR1 and CDR2: SEHNR, FQNEAQ (reference sequence). This CDR3 is CASSWRGDTDTQYF. The DNA of the CDR3 is TGTGCCAGCAGCTGGAGGGGGGACACAGATACGCAGTATTTT.

The V gene is TRBV20-1, the J gene TRBJ1-5; weak D call: TRBD1 (6 bases). CDR1 DFQATT and CDR2 SNEGSKA come from the germline V gene (reference sequence). Trimming cost V 4 bases and J 3 bases, with 16 bases left between them. This CDR3 comprises 15 residues. The DNA of the CDR3 is TGCAGTGCTACCAGCGGGGGACAACTCAATCAGCCCCAGCATTTT. It yields the protein CSATSGGQLNQPQHF.

This clonotype was counted between two and nine times. CDR3 region: CASSVIQSSTDTQYF. The CDR3 coding sequence is TGTGCCAGCAGCGTAATACAGTCTAGCACAGATACGCAGTATTTT. V gene TRBV7-6 combines with J gene TRBJ2-3; D not resolved. The CDR3 is 15 amino acids. The V end was cut by 5 bases, the J end by 0 bases, with 12 bases between. CDR1 SGHVS and CDR2 FNYEAQ come from the germline V gene.

This chain connects TRBV20-1 to TRBJ1-1; D unclear. Germline CDR1 is DFQATT and CDR2 is SNEGSKA (reference sequence). This CDR3 is built from 12 residues. Deletions cut 1 base from V and 7 bases from J, with 10 bases between. The CDR3 DNA reads TGCAGTGCTAGAGGGACGGGCCTTGAAGCTTTCTTT. Amino acids: CSARGTGLEAFF.

There are many counts of this clonotype. J is TRBJ2-7 and V is TRBV4-2, with D possibly TRBD2 on 6 matching bases. The V end lost 1 base, the J end lost 0 bases, and 10 bases lay between the germline ends. From germline, CDR1 is LGHNA and CDR2 YNFKEQ. The CDR3 contains 15 residues. The CDR3 here is CASSQAAGSSYEQYF. The CDR3 DNA is TGTGCCAGCAGCCAAGCCGCCGGGAGCTCCTACGAGCAGTACTTC.

Note on this clonotype: The junction departs from the called germline gene at one end, perhaps through a read error. The V and J genes are TRBV5-4 and TRBJ1-4; TRBD1 agrees at 9 bases. There are 15 residues in the CDR3. The germline V gene encodes CDR1 SGHNT and CDR2 YYREEE (reference sequence). The CDR3 loop reads CASSPSRDRAEKLFF. The DNA for the CDR3 is TGTGCCAGCAGCCCGTCCCGGGACAGGGCGGAAAAGCTGTTTTTT.

CDR3 sequence reads: CASRAGGGSYEQYF. CDR3 DNA: TGTGCCAGCAGGGCGGGCGGGGGGTCCTACGAGCAGTACTTC. The rearrangement joins TRBV7-2 to TRBJ2-7, with 8 positions matching TRBD2. In germline, CDR1 is SGHTA, CDR2 FQGNSA. Germline trimming cut 6 bases from V and 1 base from J; bases unmatched to any gene: 5. CDR3 size: 14 residues.

This clonotype turned up a few times. The chain links TRBV7-3 to TRBJ2-1; D uncertain. CDR3 length: 18 residues. Germline V gene sequence: CDR1 SGHTA, CDR2 FQGTGA. V was cut by 5 bases and J by 1 base, with 21 bases left in between. The CDR3 DNA reads TGTGCCAGCAGCCCCCAACCCCTGGGGTTGGGGTCCTACAATGAGCAGTTCTTC. Translation: CASSPQPLGLGSYNEQFF.

The chain is built from TRBV6-6 and TRBJ2-3; 7 nucleotides line up with TRBD2. The CDR3 length is 13 residues. Looked up from germline, CDR1 is MNHNY and CDR2 is SVGAGI (reference sequence). V was pared by 7 bases and J by 5 bases, with 6 bases of the junction left unmatched. This chain's CDR3 is CASTGRAKDTQYF. The CDR3 nucleotides are TGTGCCAGCACGGGGAGGGCCAAAGATACGCAGTATTTT.

The chain has TRBV9 and TRBJ2-4, with 8 positions matching TRBD1. Judging by the DNA end, TRBJ2-7 fits better; the J call may be wrong. Germline values: CDR1 SGDLS, CDR2 YYNGEE. The CDR3 runs 15 residues. The CDR3 bases are TGTGCCAGCAGCGTAGATGGACAGGGAACCTACGAGCAGTACTTC. Its translation is CASSVDGQGTYEQYF.

This clonotype came up a few times. Its ends do not fully match the called genes, so a read error is possible. The J gene is TRBJ1-1, the V gene TRBV20-1, with D possibly TRBD1 on 5 matching bases. Germline CDR1 is DFQATT and CDR2 is SNEGSKA (reference sequence). The CDR3 contains 14 residues. As DNA, the CDR3 is TGCAGTGCTAGAGAGTTTAGCAGGGCCACTGAGGCTTTCTTT. Its protein is CSAREFSRATEAFF.

This clonotype was counted many times. This rearrangement joins TRBV25-1 to TRBJ1-1, with unresolved D. The length of the CDR3 is 14 residues. V was trimmed by 3 bases and J by 3 bases, leaving 11 bases between them. Looked up from germline, CDR1 is MGHDK and CDR2 is SYGVNS. CDR3 in amino acids: CASSDSGGYTEAFF. CDR3 DNA: TGTGCCAGCAGTGATAGCGGAGGGTACACTGAAGCTTTCTTT. The entire variable domain, with the rest obtained from reference TRBV25-1 and TRBJ1-1, is as follows: EADIYQTPRYLVIGTGKKITLECSQTMGHDKMYWYQQDPGMELHLIHYSYGVNSTEKGDLSSESTVSRIRTEHFPLTLESARPSHTSQYLCASSDSGGYTEAFFGQGTRLTVV.

The V gene is TRBV6-2 or TRBV6-3, the J gene TRBJ2-5; TRBD1 agrees at 7 bases. This CDR3 region has 15 residues. Germline values: CDR1 MNHEY, CDR2 SVGEGT. V gave up 2 bases and J gave up 11 bases; unmatched junction bases: 14. The CDR3 region is CASSYLDRDGREQYF. The CDR3 nucleotides read TGTGCCAGCAGTTACCTCGACAGGGACGGAAGGGAGCAGTACTTC.

The count of this clonotype is one. This may arise from a read error, as a much more abundant clone is one base away. V gene TRBV4-3 combines with J gene TRBJ2-1, with TRBD2 matching 7 bases. Germline CDR1 reads LGHNA; CDR2 reads YSLEER. The CDR3 sequence is 14 residues long. V was clipped by 2 bases and J by 10 bases; unmatched bases: 8. CDR3 sequence: CASSQSPTSDEQFF. The CDR3 DNA sequence: TGCGCCAGCAGCCAAAGCCCCACTAGCGACGAGCAGTTCTTC.

The chain combines TRBV30 with TRBJ1-2; D perhaps matches TRBD1 (6 bases). Trimming shortened V by 0 bases and J by 7 bases, and 15 bases separated the two germline ends. CDR1 is GTSNPN, CDR2 SVGIG, per germline (reference sequence). This CDR3 region has 14 residues. This chain's CDR3 is CAWSVLGGAVGYTF. CDR3 bases: TGTGCCTGGAGTGTACTCGGGGGCGCAGTTGGCTACACCTTC. The variable domain in full, with the rest retrieved from reference TRBV30 and TRBJ1-2, is SQTIHQWPATLVQPVGSPLSLECTVEGTSNPNLYWYRQAAGRGLQLLFYSVGIGQISSEVPQNLSASRPQDRQFILSSKKLLLSDSGFYLCAWSVLGGAVGYTFGSGTRLTVV.

Remarks on this clonotype: One end of the junction varies from germline; a read error may be responsible. The CDR3 loop reads CASREAGQYSSPLHF. CDR3 nucleotides: TGTGCCAGCAGGGAAGCGGGACAGTATAGTTCACCCCTCCACTTT. The rearrangement uses TRBV6-1 and TRBJ1-6; 7 bases are a match to TRBD1. CDR1 and CDR2 (germline): MNHNS, SASEGT. This CDR3 has 15 amino acids.

The CDR3 is CASRPSPADTQYF. CDR3 DNA sequence: TGCGCCAGCAGACCCTCTCCGGCAGATACGCAGTATTTT. This chain joins TRBV5-1 and TRBJ2-3; D is undetermined. Germline V gives CDR1 SGHRS, CDR2 YFSETQ. The CDR3 runs 13 residues. With 5 bases removed from V and 4 bases from J, the gap between germline ends came to 11 bases.